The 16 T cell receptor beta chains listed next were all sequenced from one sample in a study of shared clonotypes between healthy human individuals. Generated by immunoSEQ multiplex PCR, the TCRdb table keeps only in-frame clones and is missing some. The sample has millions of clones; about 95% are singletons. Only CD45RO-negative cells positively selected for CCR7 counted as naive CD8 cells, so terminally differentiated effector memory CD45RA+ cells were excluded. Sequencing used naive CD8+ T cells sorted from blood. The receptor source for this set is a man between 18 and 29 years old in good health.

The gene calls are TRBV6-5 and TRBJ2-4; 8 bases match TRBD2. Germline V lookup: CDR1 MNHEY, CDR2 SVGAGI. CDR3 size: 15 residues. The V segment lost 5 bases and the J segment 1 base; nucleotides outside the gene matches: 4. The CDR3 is CASSTGGAAKNIQYF. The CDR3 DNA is TGTGCCAGCAGTACCGGGGGGGCGGCCAAAAACATTCAGTACTTC.

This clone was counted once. The CDR3 reads CASSLETNQETQYF. The CDR3 region has the DNA TGTGCCAGCAGCTTAGAAACAAATCAAGAGACCCAGTACTTC. The chain links TRBV11-1 to TRBJ2-5; D gene unclear. CDR1 and CDR2 (germline): SGHAT, FQDESV (reference sequence). CDR3 length: 14 amino acids. V dropped 1 base and J dropped 2 bases, with 8 bases sitting between them.

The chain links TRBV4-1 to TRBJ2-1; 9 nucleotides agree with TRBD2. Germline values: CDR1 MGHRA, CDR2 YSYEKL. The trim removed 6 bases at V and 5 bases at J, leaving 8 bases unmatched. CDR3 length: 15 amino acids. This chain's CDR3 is CASSSSGTGDNEQFF. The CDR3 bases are TGCGCCAGCAGTTCTAGCGGGACCGGGGACAATGAGCAGTTCTTC.

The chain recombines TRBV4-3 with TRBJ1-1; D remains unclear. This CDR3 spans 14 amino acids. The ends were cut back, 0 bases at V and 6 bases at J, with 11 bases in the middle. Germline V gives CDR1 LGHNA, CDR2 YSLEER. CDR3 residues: CASSQDSASSEAFF. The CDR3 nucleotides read TGCGCCAGCAGCCAAGATTCAGCGTCCTCTGAAGCTTTCTTT.

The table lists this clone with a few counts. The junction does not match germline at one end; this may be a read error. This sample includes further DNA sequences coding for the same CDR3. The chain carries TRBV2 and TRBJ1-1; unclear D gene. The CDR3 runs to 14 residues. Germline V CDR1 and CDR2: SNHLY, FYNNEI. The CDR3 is CASQPQTANTEAFF. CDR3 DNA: TGTGCCTCCCAACCCCAGACGGCGAACACCGAAGCTTTCTTT.

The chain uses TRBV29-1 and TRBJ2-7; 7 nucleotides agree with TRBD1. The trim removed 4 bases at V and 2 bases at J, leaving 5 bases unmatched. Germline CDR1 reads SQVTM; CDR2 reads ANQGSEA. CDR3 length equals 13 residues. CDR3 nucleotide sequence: TGCAGCGTTGGGGGGACAGAGGCCTACGAGCAGTACTTC. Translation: CSVGGTEAYEQYF.

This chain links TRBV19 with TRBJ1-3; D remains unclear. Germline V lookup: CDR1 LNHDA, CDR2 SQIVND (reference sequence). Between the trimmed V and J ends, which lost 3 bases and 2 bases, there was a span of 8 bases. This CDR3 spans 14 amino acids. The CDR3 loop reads CASSIVGPGNTIYF. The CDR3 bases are TGTGCCAGTAGTATCGTCGGGCCTGGAAACACCATATATTTT. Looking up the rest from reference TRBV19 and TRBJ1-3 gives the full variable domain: DGGITQSPKYLFRKEGQNVTLSCEQNLNHDAMYWYRQDPGQGLRLIYYSQIVNDFQKGDIAEGYSVSREKKESFPLTVTSAQKNPTAFYLCASSIVGPGNTIYFGEGSWLTVV.

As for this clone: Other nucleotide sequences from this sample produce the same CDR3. The CDR3 bases are TGTGCCAGCAGTTACTCTGCGGGGGTTAGGTCCTACGAGCAGTACTTC. As protein: CASSYSAGVRSYEQYF. This chain uses TRBV6-5 with TRBJ2-7; 7 bases are shared with TRBD2. The CDR3 runs 16 residues. From germline, CDR1 is MNHEY and CDR2 SVGAGI. Trimming cost V 0 bases and J 1 base; bases outside gene matches: 6.

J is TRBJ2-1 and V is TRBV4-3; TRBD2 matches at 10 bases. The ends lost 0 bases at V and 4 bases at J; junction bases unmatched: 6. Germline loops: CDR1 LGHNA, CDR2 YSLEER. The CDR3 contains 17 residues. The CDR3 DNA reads TGCGCCAGCAGCCAAGACCCAACTAGCGGGGAATACAATGAGCAGTTCTTC. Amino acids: CASSQDPTSGEYNEQFF.

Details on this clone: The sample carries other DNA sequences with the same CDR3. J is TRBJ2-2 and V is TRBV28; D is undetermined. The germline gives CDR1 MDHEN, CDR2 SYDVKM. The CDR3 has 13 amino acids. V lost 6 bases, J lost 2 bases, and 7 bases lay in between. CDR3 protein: CASSPANTGELFF. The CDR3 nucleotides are TGTGCCAGCAGCCCAGCCAACACCGGGGAGCTGTTTTTT.

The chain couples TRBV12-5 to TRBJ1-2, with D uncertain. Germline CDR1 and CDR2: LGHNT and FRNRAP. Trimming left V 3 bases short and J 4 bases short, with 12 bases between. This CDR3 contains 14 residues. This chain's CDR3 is CASGFLDGVYGYTF. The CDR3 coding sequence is TGTGCTAGTGGTTTCCTGGATGGGGTCTATGGCTACACCTTC. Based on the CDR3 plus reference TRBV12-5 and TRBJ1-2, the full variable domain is DARVTQTPRHKVTEMGQEVTMRCQPILGHNTVFWYRQTMMQGLELLAYFRNRAPLDDSGMPKDRFSAEMPDATLATLKIQPSEPRDSAVYFCASGFLDGVYGYTFGSGTRLTVV.

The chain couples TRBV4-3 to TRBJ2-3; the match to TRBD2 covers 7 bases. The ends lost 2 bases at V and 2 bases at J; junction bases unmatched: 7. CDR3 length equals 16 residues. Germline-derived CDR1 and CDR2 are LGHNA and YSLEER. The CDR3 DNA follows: TGCGCCAGCAGCCAACAAGCCGGGACTACCACAGATACGCAGTATTTT. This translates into CASSQQAGTTTDTQYF.

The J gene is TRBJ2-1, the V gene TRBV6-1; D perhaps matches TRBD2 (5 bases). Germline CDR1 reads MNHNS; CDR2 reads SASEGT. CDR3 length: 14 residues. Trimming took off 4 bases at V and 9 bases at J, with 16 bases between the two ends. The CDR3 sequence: CASSVRPGWIEQFF. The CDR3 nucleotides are TGTGCCAGCAGTGTCAGGCCGGGGTGGATTGAGCAGTTCTTC.

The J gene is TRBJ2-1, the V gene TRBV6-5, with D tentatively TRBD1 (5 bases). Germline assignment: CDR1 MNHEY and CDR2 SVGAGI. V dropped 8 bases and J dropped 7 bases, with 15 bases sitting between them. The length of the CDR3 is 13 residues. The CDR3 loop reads CASWGQGFNEQFF. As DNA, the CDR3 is TGTGCCAGCTGGGGCCAGGGTTTTAATGAGCAGTTCTTC.

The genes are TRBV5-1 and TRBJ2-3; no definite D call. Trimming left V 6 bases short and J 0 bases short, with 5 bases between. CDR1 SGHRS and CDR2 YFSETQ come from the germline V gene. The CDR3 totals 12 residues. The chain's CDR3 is CASTASTDTQYF. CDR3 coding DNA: TGCGCCAGCACAGCTAGCACAGATACGCAGTATTTT.

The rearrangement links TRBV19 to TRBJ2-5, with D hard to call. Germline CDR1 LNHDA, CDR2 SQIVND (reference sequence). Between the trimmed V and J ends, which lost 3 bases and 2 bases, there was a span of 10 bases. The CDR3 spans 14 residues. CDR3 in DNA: TGTGCCAGTAGTATCCGGACGCAGCAAGAGACCCAGTACTTC. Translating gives CASSIRTQQETQYF.